Listed below are T cell receptor beta chains from one sample, sequenced in a study of blood T cells in healthy people across ages. MiXCR was run by TCRdb on the 5' RACE reads, yielding one entry per CDR3 protein. The repertoire consists of 1.5 million to 2 million distinct CDR3 sequences, with 49% occurring once and the leading ten covering more than 2%. The specimen sequenced was blood. These receptors originate from a woman between 40 and 55 years old in good health. CDR3s include the opening cysteine and the closing phenylalanine or tryptophan. The order of the fields is V gene, D gene, clone size, J gene, CDR3 DNA, CDR3 protein. A D gene is named only where the DNA matches it firmly. A row's size may be missing; if present it is once, few, many or a size class.

TRBV28,NA,few,TRBJ2-7,TGTGCCAGCAGACCGGGCCATTCCTACGAGCAGTACTTC,CASRPGHSYEQYF
TRBV7-9,TRBD1,few,TRBJ1-2,TGTGCCAGCGGGAAACAGGGGGCGAACTATGGCTACACCTTC,CASGKQGANYGYTF
TRBV20-1,TRBD2,NA,TRBJ2-3,TGCAGTGCTGAGACTAGCGGAGACACGCAGTATTTT,CSAETSGDTQYF
TRBV27,NA,NA,TRBJ1-5,TGTGCCAGCAGTTTAGGACGGGGGAGTCAGCCCCAGCATTTT,CASSLGRGSQPQHF
TRBV6-6,TRBD1,NA,TRBJ2-7,TGTGCCAGCAGTTACTCGCTGAGACAGGGGTACGAGCAGTACTTC,CASSYSLRQGYEQYF
TRBV15,NA,NA,TRBJ2-1,TGTGCCACCAGCAGAGATAGGGGGTGGGACAATGAGCAGTTCTTC,CATSRDRGWDNEQFF
TRBV29-1,TRBD1,NA,TRBJ1-2,TGCAGCGTTGCAAGGACAGGGGAAGGCTACACCTTC,CSVARTGEGYTF
TRBV12-3/TRBV12-4,TRBD1,NA,TRBJ2-7,TGTGCCAGCAGTATCCACCAGGGGGCTGGAGAGCAGTACTTC,CASSIHQGAGEQYF
TRBV27,TRBD2,NA,TRBJ2-1,TGTGTCAGCAGTTTAGGCGGGACTAGCGGGGGGTTGCAGTTCTTC,CVSSLGGTSGGLQFF
TRBV11-2,TRBD2,NA,TRBJ2-3,TGTGCCAGCAGCTTAGAAGTAGCGGGGGGCACAGATACGCAGTATTTT,CASSLEVAGGTDTQYF
TRBV6-2/TRBV6-3,NA,NA,TRBJ1-2,TGTGCCAGCAGTTACCCGGGATCTGGCGGCTACACCTTC,CASSYPGSGGYTF
TRBV25-1,NA,NA,TRBJ1-2,TGTGCCAGCAGTGATTCTTCCCGAGGGGTTGGTGGCTACACCTTC,CASSDSSRGVGGYTF
TRBV5-1,NA,NA,TRBJ2-1,TGCGCCAGCAGTCGTGACGGGGCCGATGAGCAGTTCTTC,CASSRDGADEQFF
TRBV4-3,TRBD1,few,TRBJ1-2,TGCGCCAGCAGCCAAGATCCGGGACAGGGGCGTTTTGGCTACACCTTC,CASSQDPGQGRFGYTF
TRBV2,NA,NA,TRBJ2-1,TGTGCCAGCAAGGAAGAGAATTTAAGAGACAATGAGCAGTTCTTC,CASKEENLRDNEQFF
TRBV7-2,NA,few,TRBJ2-5,TGTGCCAGCAGCCTAGTTGGCTCTGGGGGTCAAGAGACCCAGTACTTC,CASSLVGSGGQETQYF
TRBV7-2,NA,NA,TRBJ2-4,TGTGCCAGCAGCGCACGGGCGGTTCAGTACTTC,CASSARAVQYF
TRBV20-1,NA,NA,TRBJ2-1,TGCAGTCCAAGACGGCGGATCCACAATGAGCAGTTCTTC,CSPRRRIHNEQFF
TRBV20-1,TRBD2,NA,TRBJ2-1,TGCAGTGCCTCGCGTTTAAGCGGGGGGATCTACAATGAGCAGTTCTTC,CSASRLSGGIYNEQFF
TRBV5-1,TRBD2,NA,TRBJ2-1,TGCGCCAGCAGCTTGGGTGGGACTAGCGCCAATGAGCAGTTCTTC,CASSLGGTSANEQFF
TRBV6-6,NA,NA,TRBJ2-7,TGTGCCAGCAGTTACAGAGTCGGGGCGGTTCCATTATACGAGCAGTACTTC,CASSYRVGAVPLYEQYF
TRBV4-3,NA,few,TRBJ2-1,TGCGCCAGCAGCCATGTGTGTGATGAGCAGTTCTTC,CASSHVCDEQFF
TRBV20-1,NA,few,TRBJ2-3,TGCAGTGCTAGAGCGGCTAGCGAGGGCACAGATACGCAGTATTTT,CSARAASEGTDTQYF
TRBV6-2/TRBV6-3,TRBD1,NA,TRBJ2-4,TGTGCCAGCAGTTACGACCCGGGACAGGGTGGTCTTATAGCCAAAAACATTCAGTACTTC,CASSYDPGQGGLIAKNIQYF
TRBV7-2,NA,once,TRBJ1-6,TGTGCCAGCAGTCGAACAACCTCCTATAATTCACCCCTCCACTTT,CASSRTTSYNSPLHF
TRBV2,TRBD1,NA,TRBJ2-7,TGTGCCAGCAGTACCGGGACAGGGTTCCGTGAAGTCCGATACGAGCGGTACTTC,CASSTGTGFREVRYERYF
TRBV25-1,NA,NA,TRBJ2-1,TGTGCCAGCAGTGAATTCCCGAACGCGGGTGAGCAGTTCTTC,CASSEFPNAGEQFF
TRBV3-1,NA,few,TRBJ2-7,TGTGCCAGCAGCCAAACCCCATCCCAGGGTGAGCAGTACTTC,CASSQTPSQGEQYF
TRBV5-1,TRBD1,NA,TRBJ1-2,TGCGCCAGCAGCCACGGACAGGAGTATGGCTACACCTTC,CASSHGQEYGYTF
TRBV7-8,TRBD1,many,TRBJ2-1,TGTGCCAGCAGAAACAGGGGGCGATCTGAGCAGTTCTTC,CASRNRGRSEQFF
TRBV18,NA,few,TRBJ2-7,TGTGCCAGCTCACCGCTCCCCTTGGTCGAGCAGTACTTC,CASSPLPLVEQYF
TRBV12-3/TRBV12-4,TRBD1,NA,TRBJ1-1,TGTGCCGAGGGGACAGGGGGCACGGGTGAAGCTTTCTTT,CAEGTGGTGEAFF
TRBV20-1,NA,NA,TRBJ2-7,TGCAGTGCTCGATGGGATGAGCAGTACTTC,CSARWDEQYF
TRBV5-1,NA,NA,TRBJ1-1,TGCGCCAGCAGCTTGTACGGGTTAATCACTGAAGCTTTCTTT,CASSLYGLITEAFF
TRBV11-2,NA,NA,TRBJ2-4,TGTGCCAGCAGCTTAGGTCGGAGTGTGGACATTCAGTACTTC,CASSLGRSVDIQYF
TRBV5-1,TRBD1,NA,TRBJ1-4,TGCGCCAGCAGAGAGGACAGGGAGGGTGAAAAACTGTTTTTT,CASREDREGEKLFF